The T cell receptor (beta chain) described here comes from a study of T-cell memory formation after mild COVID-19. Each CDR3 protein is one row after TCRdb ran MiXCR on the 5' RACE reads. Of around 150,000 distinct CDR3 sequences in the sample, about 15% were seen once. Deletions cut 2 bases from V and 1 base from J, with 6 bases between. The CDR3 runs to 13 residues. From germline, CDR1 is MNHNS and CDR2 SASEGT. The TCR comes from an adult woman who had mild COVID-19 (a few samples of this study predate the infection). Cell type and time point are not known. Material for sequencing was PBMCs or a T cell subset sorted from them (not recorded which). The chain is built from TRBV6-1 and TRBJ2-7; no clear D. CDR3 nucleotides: TGTGCCAGCAGTGAACTATCTTCCTACGAGCAGTACTTC. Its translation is CASSELSSYEQYF.